This T cell receptor beta chain was captured in a study of blood T cell repertoires in COVID-19. In the study overall: Whether acute or convalescent, the COVID-19 samples came from the United States, Italy and Spain.

As handled by the study authors: Reference gene primer amplification gave estimated nucleated cell counts. Sequencing used immunoSEQ multiplex PCR; TCRdb keeps in-frame clones, though not all of them. V, J and clone size are taken as reported in that table, and D and trimming were inferred from the DNA itself. The table shows about 210,000 clones, with around 84% occurring only once. Unmatched junction bases numbered 12, after V lost 5 bases and J lost 2 bases. CDR3 length: 19 residues. Per the germline V gene, CDR1 is LNHDA and CDR2 is SQIVND (reference sequence). This clone came up once. One Seattle source followed patients from active infection through their disease course.

The chain employs TRBV19 and TRBJ2-6, with 10 bases fitting TRBD1. Sequencing was done on a sample of peripheral blood. This sequence originates from a woman of 80 years or more with COVID-19, enrolled during active disease. The DNA for the CDR3 is TGTGCCAGTAGTCCCCAGACCGGGACAGGGGCGGCTGGGGCCAACGTCCTGACTTTC. Translated: CASSPQTGTGAAGANVLTF.